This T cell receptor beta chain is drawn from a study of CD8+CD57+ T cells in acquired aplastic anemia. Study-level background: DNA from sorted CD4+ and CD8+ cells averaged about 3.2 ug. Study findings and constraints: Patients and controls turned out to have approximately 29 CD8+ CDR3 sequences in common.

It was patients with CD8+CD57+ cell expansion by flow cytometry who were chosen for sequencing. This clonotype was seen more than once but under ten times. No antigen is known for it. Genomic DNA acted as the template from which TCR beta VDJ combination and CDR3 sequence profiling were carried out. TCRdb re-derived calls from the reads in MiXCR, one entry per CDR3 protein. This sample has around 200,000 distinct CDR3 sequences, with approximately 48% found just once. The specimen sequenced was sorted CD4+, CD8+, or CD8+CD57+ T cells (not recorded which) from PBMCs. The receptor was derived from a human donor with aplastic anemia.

CDR3 sequence: CASSLTRTSGASYEQYF. The CDR3 DNA follows: TGCGCCAGCAGCTTGACACGGACTAGCGGGGCCTCCTACGAGCAGTACTTC. The V call is TRBV5-1, the J call TRBJ2-7; 12 nucleotides align to TRBD2. The CDR3 runs 17 residues. Germline-derived CDR1 and CDR2 are SGHRS and YFSETQ. With V trimmed by 1 base and J by 0 bases, 5 bases remained unmatched. Looking up the rest from reference TRBV5-1 and TRBJ2-7 gives the full variable domain: KAGVTQTPRYLIKTRGQQVTLSCSPISGHRSVSWYQQTPGQGLQFLFEYFSETQRNKGNFPGRFSGRQFSNSRSEMNVSTLELGDSALYLCASSLTRTSGASYEQYFGPGTRLTVT.